This T cell receptor beta chain was captured by sequencing in a study of blood T cell repertoires in COVID-19. Study in general: The origin of the acute and convalescent COVID-19 samples was the United States, Italy and Spain. Nucleic acid was either cDNA or gDNA, and it came from T cells, B-cell-depleted T cells, or PBMCs.

Germline V CDR1 and CDR2: LNHDA, SQIVND (reference sequence). V lost 4 bases, J lost 1 base, and 8 bases stayed unmatched. This CDR3 has 17 amino acids. Original handling: Nucleated cell counts were estimated from reference gene primer amplification. Clones were read by immunoSEQ multiplex PCR, and TCRdb kept only the in-frame ones, dropping some. Clonal size and the V and J genes are those of that table, whereas D and trimming came from the DNA. The table shows approximately 220,000 clones, with around 83% occurring only once. Sequencing used peripheral blood. This receptor was identified in a woman in her fifties or sixties with acute or convalescent COVID-19. The chain carries TRBV19 and TRBJ2-4, with 9 bases that match TRBD1. The CDR3 sequence is CASSRGPTGGAKNIQYF. DNA for the CDR3: TGTGCCAGTAGTAGGGGCCCGACAGGGGGGGCCAAAAACATTCAGTACTTC. The variable domain in full, with the rest retrieved from reference TRBV19 and TRBJ2-4, is DGGITQSPKYLFRKEGQNVTLSCEQNLNHDAMYWYRQDPGQGLRLIYYSQIVNDFQKGDIAEGYSVSREKKESFPLTVTSAQKNPTAFYLCASSRGPTGGAKNIQYFGAGTRLSVL.